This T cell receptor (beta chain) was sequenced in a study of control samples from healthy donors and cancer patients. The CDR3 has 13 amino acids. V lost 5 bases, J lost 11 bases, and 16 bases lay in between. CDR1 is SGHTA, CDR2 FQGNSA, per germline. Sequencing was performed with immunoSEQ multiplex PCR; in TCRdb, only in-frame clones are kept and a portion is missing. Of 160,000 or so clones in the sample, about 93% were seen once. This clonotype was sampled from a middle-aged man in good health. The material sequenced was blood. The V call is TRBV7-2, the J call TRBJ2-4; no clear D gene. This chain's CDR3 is CASSPTAPNVQYF. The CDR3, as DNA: TGTGCCAGCAGCCCCACAGCGCCGAACGTTCAGTACTTC.